In this sample, the clone carrying this T cell receptor beta chain turned up once. This entry comes from a study of blood T cell repertoires in COVID-19. In the study overall: COVID-19 samples from acute and convalescent phases originated in the United States, Italy and Spain.

The J segment lost 2 bases and the V segment lost 4 bases, leaving 9 bases of the junction unmatched. The length of the CDR3 is 16 residues. CDR1 and CDR2 (germline): SGHRS, YFSETQ. Assay: immunoSEQ multiplex PCR; the TCRdb copy retains only in-frame clones and omits some. The sample includes roughly 65,000 clones, around nine tenths of them seen just once. The sample was peripheral blood. V usage is TRBV5-1 and J usage is TRBJ2-7, with TRBD1 matching over 10 bases. This TCR derives from an older woman with acute or convalescent COVID-19. The CDR3 bases are TGCGCCAGCAGCATGGAGGGACAGGGGTTAACCTACGAGCAGTACTTC. Translating it yields CASSMEGQGLTYEQYF.